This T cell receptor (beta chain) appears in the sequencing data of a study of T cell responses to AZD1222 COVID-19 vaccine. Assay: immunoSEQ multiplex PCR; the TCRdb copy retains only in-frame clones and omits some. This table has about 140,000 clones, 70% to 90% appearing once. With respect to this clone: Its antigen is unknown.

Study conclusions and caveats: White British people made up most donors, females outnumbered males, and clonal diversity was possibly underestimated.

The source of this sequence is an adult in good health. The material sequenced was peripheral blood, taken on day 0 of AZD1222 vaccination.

CDR3 sequence reads: CASSPRGRPGGEQPQHF. The CDR3 bases are TGTGCCAGCTCACCACGAGGAAGACCAGGGGGGGAACAGCCCCAGCATTTT. The rearrangement uses TRBV18 and TRBJ1-5; 7 nucleotides match TRBD1. CDR1 is KGHSH, CDR2 LQKENI, per germline. V trimming: 1 base; J trimming: 7 bases; junction bases outside the gene matches: 13. This CDR3 is built from 17 residues.